Shown below are 8 T cell receptor beta chains from a single sample sequenced in a study of T cell responses to AZD1222 COVID-19 vaccine. Measured with immunoSEQ multiplex PCR; TCRdb has only the in-frame clones, and not every one. The sample has approximately 130,000 clones; just under 95% are singletons. Here the sequenced sample was peripheral blood, taken 28 days after the second AZD1222 dose. The receptors stem from an adult who received the AZD1222 COVID-19 vaccine.

The V call is TRBV3-1 (or the pseudogene TRBV3-2), the J call TRBJ1-6, with TRBD1 identical over 12 bases. From germline, CDR1 is LGHDT and CDR2 YNNKEL (reference sequence). The CDR3 consists of 15 residues. The trim removed 4 bases at V and 7 bases at J, leaving 2 bases unmatched. The DNA for the CDR3 is TGTGCCAGCAGCCGCGGGACAGGGGGCAATTCACCCCTCCACTTT. Its protein is CASSRGTGGNSPLHF.

The V call is TRBV29-1, the J call TRBJ1-1, with D tentatively TRBD1 (6 bases). This CDR3 has 12 amino acids. V lost 6 bases and J lost 4, with 12 bases in between. Germline V gene sequence: CDR1 SQVTM, CDR2 ANQGSEA. CDR3 protein: CSVGTSGTEAFF. Here the CDR3 DNA reads TGCAGCGTCGGGACATCAGGCACTGAAGCTTTCTTT.

The rearrangement links TRBV10-3 to TRBJ2-7; D possibly corresponds to TRBD1 (6 bases). This CDR3 region has 15 residues. CDR1 and CDR2 from the germline V gene are ENHRY and SYGVKD. Trimming removed 0 bases from V and 3 bases from J, with 12 bases in between. The CDR3 is CAISESNLGGYEQYF. The CDR3 bases are TGTGCCATCAGTGAGTCGAATTTAGGGGGCTACGAGCAGTACTTC.

The chain recombines TRBV5-1 with TRBJ1-6, with TRBD1 identical over 10 bases. Unmatched junction bases numbered 1, after V lost 2 bases and J lost 8 bases. The CDR3 is 14 residues long. Germline V gene sequence: CDR1 SGHRS, CDR2 YFSETQ. The CDR3 spells CASSFGTGDSPLHF. In nucleotides, the CDR3 is TGCGCCAGCAGCTTCGGGACAGGGGATTCACCCCTCCACTTT.

The chain couples TRBV11-3 to TRBJ1-1; TRBD1 is a possible D gene (5 bases). The germline V gene has CDR1 SGHNT and CDR2 YENEEA. The CDR3 runs 13 residues. The V gene lost 7 bases and the J gene lost 0 bases, with 9 bases spanning the gap. The CDR3: CASNRRVNTEAFF. The CDR3 DNA follows: TGTGCCAGCAACAGGAGGGTGAACACTGAAGCTTTCTTT.

CDR3 coding DNA: TGTGCCAGCAGCTCCCGGGACAGGGCGAACACTGAAGCTTTCTTT. As protein: CASSSRDRANTEAFF. V is TRBV7-2 and J is TRBJ1-1; 9 bases are shared with TRBD1. The CDR3 has 15 residues. The junction had 4 bases not matched to a gene; V was cut back by 4 bases and J by 1 base. The germline CDR1 and CDR2 sequences are SGHTA and FQGNSA.

V is TRBV12-3 or TRBV12-4 and J is TRBJ1-5; no clear D. The V and J ends lost 3 bases and 5 bases respectively, with 5 bases between them. The CDR3 extends over 12 amino acids. Here the CDR3 DNA reads TGTGCCAGCAGTTTCTCGGATCAGCCCCAGCATTTT. The encoded protein is CASSFSDQPQHF.

The rearrangement uses TRBV4-2 and TRBJ1-1; unclear D gene. The germline gives CDR1 LGHNA, CDR2 YNFKEQ. The CDR3 runs 13 residues. Trimming cost V 1 base and J 4 bases, with 7 bases left between them. This CDR3 is CASSQASFTEAFF. The CDR3 DNA reads as TGTGCCAGCAGCCAAGCGTCGTTCACTGAAGCTTTCTTT.